These T cell receptor beta chains were read from a single sample in a study of cytomegalovirus exposure and HLA in healthy donors. Some clones are missing from TCRdb's copy, which holds only in-frame ones; the method was immunoSEQ multiplex PCR. The sample has around 160,000 clones; almost 80% are singletons. Material for sequencing was PBMCs. The receptors shown here come from a woman between 40 and 55 years old in good health and CMV-seropositive. The CDR3 runs from the conserved cysteine through the conserved F or W. A D gene is named only where the DNA matches it firmly. Clone size is given for some rows only: seen once, a few or many times, or a class if the clone is expanded.

TRBV28	TRBJ1-1	-	-	TGTGCCAGCAGGGAAAAGGGGCCTGAAGCTTTCTTT	CASREKGPEAFF
TRBV6-1	TRBJ2-3	-	-	TGTGCCAGCACCAGAGGGGGTAATCTTGGTACGCAGTATTTT	CASTRGGNLGTQYF
TRBV5-1	TRBJ2-5	-	-	TGCGCCAGCAGCTTGGGGGAACTAGAGAACCAAGAGACCCAGTACTTC	CASSLGELENQETQYF
TRBV2	TRBJ1-2	-	-	TGTGCCAGCAGTGAGGCGGCCGCCGGCTACACCTTC	CASSEAAAGYTF
TRBV28	TRBJ1-1	-	-	TGTGCCAGCTTTGGGGCCCCGAACACTGAAGCTTTCTTT	CASFGAPNTEAFF
TRBV5-4	TRBJ1-1	TRBD1	once	TGTGCCAGCAGCAGACCGACAGGGGGCACCACTGAAGCTTTCTTT	CASSRPTGGTTEAFF
TRBV5-6	TRBJ1-2	-	-	TGTGCCAGCAGCTTCCCCTGGGATGGGGCGGATAACTATGGCTACACCTTC	CASSFPWDGADNYGYTF
TRBV28	TRBJ1-1	TRBD1	-	TGTGCCAGCAGTTGGACAGGGAGAACTGAAGCTTTCTTT	CASSWTGRTEAFF
TRBV5-4	TRBJ1-1	TRBD1	-	TGTGCCAGCAGCTCGTCAGGGGGCGCGAACACTGAAGCTTTCTTT	CASSSSGGANTEAFF
TRBV14	TRBJ2-1	TRBD2	-	TGTGCCAGCAGTAGCGGGAACCACTCCTACAATGAGCAGTTCTTC	CASSSGNHSYNEQFF
TRBV4-1	TRBJ2-1	-	-	TGCGCCAGCAGCCAGCAACAGGGACGCGAGCAGTTCTTC	CASSQQQGREQFF
TRBV7-9	TRBJ2-7	-	-	TGTGCCAGCAGCTTACAGGGAAACTACGAGCAGTACTTC	CASSLQGNYEQYF
TRBV12-5	TRBJ1-2	-	once	TGTGCTAGTGATTGGGTGCGGGGGGGGGCGCGCTACACCTTC	CASDWVRGGARYTF
TRBV7-2	TRBJ1-4	-	-	TGTGCCAGCAGCTTAGTCCAGGGGCTTAATGAAAAACTGTTTTTT	CASSLVQGLNEKLFF